What follows are 8 T cell receptor beta chains derived from one specimen sequenced in a study of T cells in women clearing cervical HPV infection. Profiled with immunoSEQ multiplex PCR; TCRdb holds only in-frame clones, not every one. Its table lists roughly 40,000 clones. What was sequenced was blood buffy coat. The receptor set was obtained from a woman aged 18 to 75 with a cervical HPV16 infection that either progressed to CIN3+ or cleared (not recorded which).

A remark on this clone: The read falls 3 residues short of the CDR3 end, and the missing part is taken from the germline J gene. The chain couples TRBV28 to TRBJ2-1; no reliable D call. V was cut by 6 bases and J by 7 bases, with 16 bases left in between. Germline lookup yields CDR1 MDHEN and CDR2 SYDVKM. The CDR3 is 14 amino acids. The CDR3 protein is CASSLLGSSNEQFF. CDR3 DNA, as far as it was read: TGTGCCAGCAGCCTCTTGGGCTCATCAAATGAG.

Details on this clone: The sequenced fragment ends 3 residues before the CDR3 boundary, so the rest is inferred from the germline J gene. J is TRBJ2-7 and V is TRBV29-1; possible D gene TRBD2, 7 bases. The CDR3 sequence is 13 residues long. The germline gives CDR1 SQVTM, CDR2 ANQGSEA. Trimming cost V 1 base and J 3 bases, with 10 bases left between them. CDR3 loop: CSVEAGGLYEQYF. CDR3 DNA (partial): TGCAGCGTTGAAGCGGGGGGCCTCTACGAG.

Notes on this clone: The read is 3 residues too short to cover the CDR3 end, so that end is filled in from the germline J gene. The V gene is TRBV20-1, the J gene TRBJ2-1, with 10 bases matching TRBD1. The CDR3 is made up of 14 amino acids. Germline CDR1 DFQATT, CDR2 SNEGSKA (reference sequence). The J segment lost 8 bases and the V segment lost 5 bases, leaving 9 bases of the junction unmatched. CDR3 protein: CSASGTGAGHEQFF. The sequenced part of the CDR3 DNA is TGCAGTGCTTCCGGGACAGGGGCTGGTCATGAG.

Details on this clone: The read terminates 3 residues before the CDR3 end, so the remaining end is supplied by the germline J gene. The chain employs TRBV29-1 and TRBJ2-1; 11 bases fit TRBD2. The CDR3 is 15 amino acids. The germline CDR1 and CDR2 sequences are SQVTM and ANQGSEA. With V trimmed by 6 bases and J by 2 bases, 6 bases remained unmatched. The CDR3 protein is CSVETSGATYNEQFF. The CDR3 bases that were read are TGCAGCGTCGAGACTAGCGGGGCGACCTACAATGAG.

Details on this clone: The CDR3 end is not reached by the read, which stops 3 residues before it; the germline J gene fills it in. V is TRBV19 and J is TRBJ2-3; 10 nucleotides line up with TRBD2. V trimming: 4 bases; J trimming: 0 bases; junction bases outside the gene matches: 7. This CDR3 region has 17 residues. In germline, CDR1 is LNHDA, CDR2 SQIVND (reference sequence). Partial CDR3 DNA: TGTGCCAGTAGTACCCTTCGGACTAGCGGAAGCACAGATACG. Amino acids: CASSTLRTSGSTDT. The entire CDR3 reads CASSTLRTSGSTDTQYF.

Comment on this clone: Coverage ceases 3 residues before the CDR3 finishes, and the germline J gene fills in the end. The chain links TRBV2 to TRBJ2-3; 11 nucleotides align to TRBD1. The CDR3 is 16 residues long. Germline V CDR1 and CDR2: SNHLY, FYNNEI. The CDR3: CASSEATGTGGQPQYF. The CDR3 bases that were read are TGTGCCAGCAGTGAAGCGACCGGGACAGGGGGGCAGCCG.

Points on this clone: Read data end 3 residues before the CDR3 end; the end is taken from the germline J gene. The V and J genes are TRBV20-1 and TRBJ2-3; 9 nucleotides agree with TRBD2. The germline V gene encodes CDR1 DFQATT and CDR2 SNEGSKA (reference sequence). V was clipped by 2 bases and J by 0 bases; unmatched bases: 6. This CDR3 has 16 amino acids. The sequenced part of the CDR3 DNA is TGCAGTGCTAGAAAACCCCTAGCGGGGAGCACAGATACG. Its protein product is CSARKPLAGSTDT. The whole CDR3 region reads CSARKPLAGSTDTQYF.

Turning to this clone: The CDR3 is cut off 3 residues early in the read; its end comes from the germline J gene. The rearrangement uses TRBV28 and TRBJ1-2; 7 bases map to TRBD1. In germline, CDR1 is MDHEN, CDR2 SYDVKM. The CDR3 has 15 amino acids. V shed 1 base, J shed 6 bases, and the junction held 8 bases outside the gene matches. The CDR3 bases that were read are TGTGCCAGCAGTTTATACCCGACAGGGACGGATGGC. Its translation is CASSLYPTGTDG. In full, the CDR3 is CASSLYPTGTDGYTF.